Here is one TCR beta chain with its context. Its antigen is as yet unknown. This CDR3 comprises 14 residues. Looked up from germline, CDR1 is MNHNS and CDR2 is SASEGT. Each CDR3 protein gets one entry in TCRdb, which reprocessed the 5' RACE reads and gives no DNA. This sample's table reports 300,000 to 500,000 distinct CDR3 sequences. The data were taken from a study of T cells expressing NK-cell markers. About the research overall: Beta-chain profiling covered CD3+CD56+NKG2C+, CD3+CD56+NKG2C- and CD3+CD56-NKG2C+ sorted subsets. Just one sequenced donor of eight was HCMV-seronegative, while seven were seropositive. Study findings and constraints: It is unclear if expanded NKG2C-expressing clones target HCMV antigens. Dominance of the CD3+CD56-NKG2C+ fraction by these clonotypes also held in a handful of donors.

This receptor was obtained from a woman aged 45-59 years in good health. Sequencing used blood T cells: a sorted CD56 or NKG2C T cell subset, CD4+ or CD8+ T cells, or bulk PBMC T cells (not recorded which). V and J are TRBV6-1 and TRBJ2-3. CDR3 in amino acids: CASSKAVGTDTQYF.